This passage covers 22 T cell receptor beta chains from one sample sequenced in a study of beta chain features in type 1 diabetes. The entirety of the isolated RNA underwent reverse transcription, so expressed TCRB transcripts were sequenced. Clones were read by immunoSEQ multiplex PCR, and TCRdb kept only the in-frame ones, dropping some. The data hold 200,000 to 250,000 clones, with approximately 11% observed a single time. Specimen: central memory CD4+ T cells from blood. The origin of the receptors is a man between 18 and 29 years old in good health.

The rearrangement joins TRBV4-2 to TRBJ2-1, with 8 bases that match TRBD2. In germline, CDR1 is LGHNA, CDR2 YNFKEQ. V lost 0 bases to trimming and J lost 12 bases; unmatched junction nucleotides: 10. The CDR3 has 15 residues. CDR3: CASSQETGGPMAQFF. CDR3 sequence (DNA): TGTGCCAGCAGCCAAGAAACGGGAGGGCCGATGGCGCAGTTCTTC.

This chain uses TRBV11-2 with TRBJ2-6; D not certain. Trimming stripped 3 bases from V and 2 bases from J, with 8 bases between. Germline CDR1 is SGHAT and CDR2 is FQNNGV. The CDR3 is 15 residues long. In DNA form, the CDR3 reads TGTGCCAGCAGCTTCGGGCTCGCTGGGGCCAACGTCCTGACTTTC. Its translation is CASSFGLAGANVLTF.

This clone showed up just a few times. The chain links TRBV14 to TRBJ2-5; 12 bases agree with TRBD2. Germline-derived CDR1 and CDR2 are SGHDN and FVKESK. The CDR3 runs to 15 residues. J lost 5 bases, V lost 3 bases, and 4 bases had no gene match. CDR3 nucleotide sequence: TGTGCCAGCAGCCACCGACTAGCGGGAGTGGAGACCCAGTACTTC. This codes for CASSHRLAGVETQYF.

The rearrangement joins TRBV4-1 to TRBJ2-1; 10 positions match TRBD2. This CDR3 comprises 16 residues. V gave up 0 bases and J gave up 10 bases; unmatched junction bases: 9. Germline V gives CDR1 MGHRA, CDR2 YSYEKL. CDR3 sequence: CASSQDGLAEGREQFF. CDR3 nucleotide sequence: TGCGCCAGCAGCCAAGACGGACTAGCGGAGGGAAGGGAGCAGTTCTTC.

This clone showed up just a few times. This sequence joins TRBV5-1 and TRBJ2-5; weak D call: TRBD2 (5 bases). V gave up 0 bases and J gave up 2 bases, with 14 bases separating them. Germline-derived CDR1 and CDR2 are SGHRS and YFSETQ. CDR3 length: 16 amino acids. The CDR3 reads CASSLGGGLVQETQYF. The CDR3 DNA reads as TGCGCCAGCAGCTTGGGTGGCGGGTTAGTTCAAGAGACCCAGTACTTC.

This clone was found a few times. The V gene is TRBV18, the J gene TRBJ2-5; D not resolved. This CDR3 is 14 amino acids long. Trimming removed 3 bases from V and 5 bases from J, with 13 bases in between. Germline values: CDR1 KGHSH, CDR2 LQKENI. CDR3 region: CASSPSPSPETQYF. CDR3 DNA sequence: TGTGCCAGCTCACCCTCCCCGTCGCCCGAGACCCAGTACTTC.

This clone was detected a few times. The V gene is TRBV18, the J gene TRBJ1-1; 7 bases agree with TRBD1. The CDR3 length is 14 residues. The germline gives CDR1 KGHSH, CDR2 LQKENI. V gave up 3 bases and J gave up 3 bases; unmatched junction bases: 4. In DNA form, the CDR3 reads TGTGCCAGCTCACCCGACAGGGTATACACTGAAGCTTTCTTT. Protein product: CASSPDRVYTEAFF.

The CDR3 DNA reads as TGCAGCGCTTGGGGGGGCGCAGAGTTTGCTTTCTTT. Translated, it gives CSAWGGAEFAFF. The V gene is TRBV29-1, the J gene TRBJ1-1; perhaps TRBD1 as D (6 bases). This CDR3 spans 12 amino acids. Between the trimmed V and J ends, which lost 7 bases and 11 bases, there was a span of 20 bases. Per germline, CDR1 SQVTM and CDR2 ANQGSEA.

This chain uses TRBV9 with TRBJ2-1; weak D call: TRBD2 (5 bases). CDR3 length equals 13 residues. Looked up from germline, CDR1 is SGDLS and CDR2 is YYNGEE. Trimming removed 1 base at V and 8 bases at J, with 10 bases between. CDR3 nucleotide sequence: TGTGCCAGCAGCGTAATTTCCGGGGATGAGCAGTTCTTC. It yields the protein CASSVISGDEQFF.

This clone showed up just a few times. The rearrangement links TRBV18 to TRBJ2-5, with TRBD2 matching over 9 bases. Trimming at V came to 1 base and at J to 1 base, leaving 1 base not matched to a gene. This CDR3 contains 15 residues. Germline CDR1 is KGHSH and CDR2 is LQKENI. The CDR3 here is CASSPQTSGQETQYF. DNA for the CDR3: TGTGCCAGCTCACCACAGACTAGCGGCCAAGAGACCCAGTACTTC.

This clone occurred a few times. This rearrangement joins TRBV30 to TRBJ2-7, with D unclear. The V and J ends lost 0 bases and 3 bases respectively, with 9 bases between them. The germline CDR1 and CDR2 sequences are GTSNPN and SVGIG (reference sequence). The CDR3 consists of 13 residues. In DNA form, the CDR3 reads TGTGCCTGGAGTGTCGACATACGCTACGAGCAGTACTTC. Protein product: CAWSVDIRYEQYF.

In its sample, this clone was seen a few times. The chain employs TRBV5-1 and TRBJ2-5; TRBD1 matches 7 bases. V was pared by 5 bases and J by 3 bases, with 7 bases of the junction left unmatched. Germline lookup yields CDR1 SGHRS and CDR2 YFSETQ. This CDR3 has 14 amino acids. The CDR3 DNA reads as TGCGCCAGCAGTTACAACAGGGGTGAAGAGACCCAGTACTTC. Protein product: CASSYNRGEETQYF. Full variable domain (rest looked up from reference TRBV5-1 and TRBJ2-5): KAGVTQTPRYLIKTRGQQVTLSCSPISGHRSVSWYQQTPGQGLQFLFEYFSETQRNKGNFPGRFSGRQFSNSRSEMNVSTLELGDSALYLCASSYNRGEETQYFGPGTRLLVL.

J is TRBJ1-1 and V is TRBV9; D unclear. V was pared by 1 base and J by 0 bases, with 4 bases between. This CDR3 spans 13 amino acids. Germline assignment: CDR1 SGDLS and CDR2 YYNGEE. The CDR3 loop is CASSVSVNTEAFF. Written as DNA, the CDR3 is TGTGCCAGCAGCGTATCCGTGAACACTGAAGCTTTCTTT. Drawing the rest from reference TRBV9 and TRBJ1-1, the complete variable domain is DSGVTQTPKHLITATGQRVTLRCSPRSGDLSVYWYQQSLDQGLQFLIQYYNGEERAKGNILERFSAQQFPDLHSELNLSSLELGDSALYFCASSVSVNTEAFFGQGTRLTVV.

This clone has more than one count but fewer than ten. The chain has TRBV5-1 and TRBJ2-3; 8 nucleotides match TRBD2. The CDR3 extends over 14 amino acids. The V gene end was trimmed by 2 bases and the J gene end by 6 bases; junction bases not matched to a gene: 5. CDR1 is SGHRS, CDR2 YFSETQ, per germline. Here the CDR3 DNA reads TGCGCCAGCAGCTTTTCGGGAGGGCTCGATACGCAGTATTTT. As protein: CASSFSGGLDTQYF.

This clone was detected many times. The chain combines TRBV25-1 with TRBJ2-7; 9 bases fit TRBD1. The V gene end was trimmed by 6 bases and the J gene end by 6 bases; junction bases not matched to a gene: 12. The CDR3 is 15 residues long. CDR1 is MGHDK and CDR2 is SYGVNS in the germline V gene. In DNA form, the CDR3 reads TGTGCCAGCAGGGCACTCGGGACAGGGTTTGGCGAGCAGTACTTC. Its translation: CASRALGTGFGEQYF.

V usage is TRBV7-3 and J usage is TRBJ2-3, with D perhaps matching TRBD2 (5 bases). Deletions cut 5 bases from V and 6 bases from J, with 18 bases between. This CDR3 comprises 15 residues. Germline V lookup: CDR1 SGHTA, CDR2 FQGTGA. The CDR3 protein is CASSPRRNPYDTQYF. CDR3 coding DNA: TGTGCCAGCAGCCCTAGGAGGAACCCGTATGATACGCAGTATTTT.

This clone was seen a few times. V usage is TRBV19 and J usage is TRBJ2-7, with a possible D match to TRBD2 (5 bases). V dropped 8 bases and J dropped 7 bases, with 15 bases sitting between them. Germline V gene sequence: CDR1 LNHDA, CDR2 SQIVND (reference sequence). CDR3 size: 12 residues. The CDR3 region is CASAAYSGEQYF. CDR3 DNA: TGTGCCAGTGCGGCCTACTCGGGGGAGCAGTACTTC.

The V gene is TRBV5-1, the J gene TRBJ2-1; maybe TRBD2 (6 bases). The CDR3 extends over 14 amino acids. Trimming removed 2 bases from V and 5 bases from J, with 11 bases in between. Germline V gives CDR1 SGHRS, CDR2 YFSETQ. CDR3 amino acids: CASSFGGIDNEQFF. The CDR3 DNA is TGCGCCAGCAGCTTCGGGGGAATCGACAATGAGCAGTTCTTC.

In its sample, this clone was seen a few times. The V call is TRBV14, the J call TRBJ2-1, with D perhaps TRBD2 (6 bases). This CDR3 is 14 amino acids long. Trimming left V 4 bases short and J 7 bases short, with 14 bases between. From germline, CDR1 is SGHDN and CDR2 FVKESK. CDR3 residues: CASSRGPGENEQFF. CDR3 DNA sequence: TGTGCCAGCAGCCGCGGCCCGGGGGAGAATGAGCAGTTCTTC.

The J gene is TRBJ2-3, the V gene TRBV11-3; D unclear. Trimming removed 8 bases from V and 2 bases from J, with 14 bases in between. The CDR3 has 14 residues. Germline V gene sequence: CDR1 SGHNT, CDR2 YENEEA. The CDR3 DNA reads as TGTGCCAGCGCCCGGGCAGGAACCACAGATACGCAGTATTTT. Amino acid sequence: CASARAGTTDTQYF.

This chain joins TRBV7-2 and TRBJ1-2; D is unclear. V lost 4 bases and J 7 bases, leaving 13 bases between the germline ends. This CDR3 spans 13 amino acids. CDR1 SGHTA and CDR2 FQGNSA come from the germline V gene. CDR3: CASSSNLGGGYTF. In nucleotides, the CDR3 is TGTGCCAGCAGCTCCAACTTAGGTGGTGGCTACACCTTC.

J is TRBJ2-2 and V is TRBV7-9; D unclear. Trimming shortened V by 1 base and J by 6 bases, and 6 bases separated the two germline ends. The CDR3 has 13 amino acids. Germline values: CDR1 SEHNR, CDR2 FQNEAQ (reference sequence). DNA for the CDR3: TGTGCCAGCAGCTTAGTAGGGTCCGGGGAGCTGTTTTTT. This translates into CASSLVGSGELFF. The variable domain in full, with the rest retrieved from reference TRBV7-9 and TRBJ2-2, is DTGVSQNPRHKITKRGQNVTFRCDPISEHNRLYWYRQTLGQGPEFLTYFQNEAQLEKSRLLSDRFSAERPKGSFSTLEIQRTEQGDSAMYLCASSLVGSGELFFGEGSRLTVL.